A single T cell receptor (beta chain) is shown here with its context. The V and J ends lost 0 bases and 4 bases respectively, with 17 bases between them. CDR1 LGHNA and CDR2 YSLEER come from the germline V gene. This CDR3 comprises 17 residues. The data originate from a study of blood T cell repertoires in COVID-19. For the study at large: Samples came from the United States, Italy and Spain, spanning acute and convalescent COVID-19. The analysed material was cDNA or gDNA that came from T cells, B-cell-depleted T cells, or PBMCs.

Original processing notes: Amplified reference gene primers provided the basis for estimating nucleated cell counts. TCRdb's table, derived via immunoSEQ multiplex PCR, lists solely in-frame clones and lacks some. From that table come the V and J calls and clone size; the DNA was used to work out D and trimming. The table lists approximately 45,000 clones, 90% of them singletons. The receptor was derived from a man aged 70-80 years with acute or convalescent COVID-19. Sequences were obtained from peripheral blood. V and J are TRBV4-3 and TRBJ2-3, with D tentatively TRBD2 (7 bases). Here the CDR3 DNA reads TGCGCCAGCAGCCAAGATTGGAGGGGGGGCCGTGCAGATACGCAGTATTTT. It yields the protein CASSQDWRGGRADTQYF.